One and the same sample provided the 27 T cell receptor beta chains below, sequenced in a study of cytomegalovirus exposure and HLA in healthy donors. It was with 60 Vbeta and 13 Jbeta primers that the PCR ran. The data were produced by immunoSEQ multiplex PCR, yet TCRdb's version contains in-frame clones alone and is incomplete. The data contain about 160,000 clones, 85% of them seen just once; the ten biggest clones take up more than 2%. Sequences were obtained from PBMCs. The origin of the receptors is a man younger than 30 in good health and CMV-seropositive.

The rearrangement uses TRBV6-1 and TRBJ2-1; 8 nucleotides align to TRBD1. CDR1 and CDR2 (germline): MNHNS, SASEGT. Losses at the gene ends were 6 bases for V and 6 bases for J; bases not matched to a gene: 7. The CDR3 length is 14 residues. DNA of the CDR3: TGTGCCAGCAGATCCGGGACAGGAACCAATGAGCAGTTCTTC. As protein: CASRSGTGTNEQFF.

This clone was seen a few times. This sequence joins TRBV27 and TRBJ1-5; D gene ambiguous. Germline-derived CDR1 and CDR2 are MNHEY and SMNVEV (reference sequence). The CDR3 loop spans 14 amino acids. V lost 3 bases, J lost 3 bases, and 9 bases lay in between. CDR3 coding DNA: TGTGCCAGCAGTTTGGGCACAGTCAATCAGCCCCAGCATTTT. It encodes CASSLGTVNQPQHF.

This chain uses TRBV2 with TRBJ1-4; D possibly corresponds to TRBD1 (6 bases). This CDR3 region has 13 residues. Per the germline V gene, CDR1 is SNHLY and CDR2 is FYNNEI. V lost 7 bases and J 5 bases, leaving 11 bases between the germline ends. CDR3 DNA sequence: TGTGCCAGCATCCCAGGGGTGAATGAAAAACTGTTTTTT. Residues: CASIPGVNEKLFF.

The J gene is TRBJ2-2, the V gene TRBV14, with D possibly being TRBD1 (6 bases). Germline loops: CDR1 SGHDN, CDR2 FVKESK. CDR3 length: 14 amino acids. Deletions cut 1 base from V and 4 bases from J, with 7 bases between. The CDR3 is CASSQGQATGELFF. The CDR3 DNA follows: TGTGCCAGCAGCCAAGGACAGGCCACCGGGGAGCTGTTTTTT.

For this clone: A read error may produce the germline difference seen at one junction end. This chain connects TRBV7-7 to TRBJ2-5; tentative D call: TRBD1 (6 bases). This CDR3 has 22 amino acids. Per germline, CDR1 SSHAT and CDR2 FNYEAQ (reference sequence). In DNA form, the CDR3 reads TGTGCTAGCAGCTTAGAAGGGGGTCTTTGGGGAAACTCGTGGGATTACCAAGAGACCCAGTACTTC. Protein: CASSLEGGLWGNSWDYQETQYF.

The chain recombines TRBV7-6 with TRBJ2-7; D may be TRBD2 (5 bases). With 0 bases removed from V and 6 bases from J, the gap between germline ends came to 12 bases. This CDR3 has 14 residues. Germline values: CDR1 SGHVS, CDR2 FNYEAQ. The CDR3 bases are TGTGCCAGCAGCTTAGCCGGGATCCAGCCCGAGCAGTACTTC. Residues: CASSLAGIQPEQYF.

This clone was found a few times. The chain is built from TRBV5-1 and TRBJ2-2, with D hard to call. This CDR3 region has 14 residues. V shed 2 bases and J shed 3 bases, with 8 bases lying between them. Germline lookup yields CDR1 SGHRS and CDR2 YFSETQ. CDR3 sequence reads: CASSFKRDTGELFF. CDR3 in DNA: TGCGCCAGCAGCTTCAAACGGGACACCGGGGAGCTGTTTTTT.

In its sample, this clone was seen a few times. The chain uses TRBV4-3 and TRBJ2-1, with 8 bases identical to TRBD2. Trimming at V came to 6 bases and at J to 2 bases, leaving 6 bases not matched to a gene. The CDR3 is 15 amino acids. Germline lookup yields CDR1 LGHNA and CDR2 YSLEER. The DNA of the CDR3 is TGCGCCAGCAGTAAGGGTAGCGGGACCTACAATGAGCAGTTCTTC. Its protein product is CASSKGSGTYNEQFF.

DNA of the CDR3: TGTGCCAGCAGTGCAGGGTTGGAGCAGTACTTC. This gives the protein CASSAGLEQYF. This chain links TRBV2 with TRBJ2-7; a weak D match, TRBD1 (5 bases). Trimming took 4 bases from V and 7 from J, leaving 8 bases between them. Germline CDR1 and CDR2: SNHLY and FYNNEI. The CDR3 sequence is 11 residues long.

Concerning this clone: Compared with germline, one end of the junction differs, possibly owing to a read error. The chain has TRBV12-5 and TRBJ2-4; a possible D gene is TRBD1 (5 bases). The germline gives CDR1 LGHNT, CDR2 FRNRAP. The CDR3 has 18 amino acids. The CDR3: CASSSISSPRDSKNSQYF. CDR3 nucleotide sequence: TGTGCTAGCTCCTCCATCTCCTCCCCCAGGGATTCCAAAAACAGTCAGTACTTC.

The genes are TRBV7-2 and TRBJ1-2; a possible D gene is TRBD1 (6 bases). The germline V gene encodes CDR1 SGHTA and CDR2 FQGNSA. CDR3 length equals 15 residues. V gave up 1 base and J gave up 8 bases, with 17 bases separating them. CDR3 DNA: TGTGCCAGCAGCTTAGAGGGGGTCGCCGTGAGGGGCTACACCTTC. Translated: CASSLEGVAVRGYTF.

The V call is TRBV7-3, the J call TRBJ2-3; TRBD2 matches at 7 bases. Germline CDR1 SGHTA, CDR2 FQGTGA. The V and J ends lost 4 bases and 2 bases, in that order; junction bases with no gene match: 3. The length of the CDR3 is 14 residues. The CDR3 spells CASSSGGDTDTQYF. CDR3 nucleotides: TGTGCCAGCAGCTCTGGGGGGGACACAGATACGCAGTATTTT. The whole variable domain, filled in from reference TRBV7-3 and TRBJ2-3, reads GAGVSQTPSNKVTEKGKYVELRCDPISGHTALYWYRQSLGQGPEFLIYFQGTGAADDSGLPNDRFFAVRPEGSVSTLKIQRTERGDSAVYLCASSSGGDTDTQYFGPGTRLTVL.

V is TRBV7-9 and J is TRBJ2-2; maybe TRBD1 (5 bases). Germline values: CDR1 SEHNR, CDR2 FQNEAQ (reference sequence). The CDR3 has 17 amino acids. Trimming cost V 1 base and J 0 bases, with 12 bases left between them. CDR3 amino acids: CASSLVLDSANTGELFF. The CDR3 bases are TGTGCCAGCAGCTTAGTACTCGACAGCGCGAACACCGGGGAGCTGTTTTTT.

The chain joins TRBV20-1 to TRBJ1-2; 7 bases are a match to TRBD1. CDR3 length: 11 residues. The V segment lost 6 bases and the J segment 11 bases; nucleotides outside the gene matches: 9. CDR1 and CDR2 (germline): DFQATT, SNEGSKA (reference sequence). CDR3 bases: TGCAGTGCCGAGACGACAGGGTCGTACACCTTC. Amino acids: CSAETTGSYTF.

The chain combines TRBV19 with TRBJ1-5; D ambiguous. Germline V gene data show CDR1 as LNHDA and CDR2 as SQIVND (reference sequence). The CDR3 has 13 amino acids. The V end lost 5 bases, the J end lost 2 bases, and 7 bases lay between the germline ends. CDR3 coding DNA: TGTGCCAGTAGTCTCAGTGGCAATCAGCCCCAGCATTTT. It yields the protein CASSLSGNQPQHF. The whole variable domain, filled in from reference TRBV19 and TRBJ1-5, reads DGGITQSPKYLFRKEGQNVTLSCEQNLNHDAMYWYRQDPGQGLRLIYYSQIVNDFQKGDIAEGYSVSREKKESFPLTVTSAQKNPTAFYLCASSLSGNQPQHFGDGTRLSIL.

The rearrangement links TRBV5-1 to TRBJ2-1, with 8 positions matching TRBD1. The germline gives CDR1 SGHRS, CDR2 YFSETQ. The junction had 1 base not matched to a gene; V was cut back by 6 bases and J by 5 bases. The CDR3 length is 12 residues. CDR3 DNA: TGCGCCAGCAAGGGACAGGACAATGAGCAGTTCTTC. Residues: CASKGQDNEQFF.

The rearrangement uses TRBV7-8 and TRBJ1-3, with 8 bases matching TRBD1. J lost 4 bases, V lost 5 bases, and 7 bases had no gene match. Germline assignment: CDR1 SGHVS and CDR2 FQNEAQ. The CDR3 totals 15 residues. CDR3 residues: CASSMTGDGGNTIYF. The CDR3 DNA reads TGTGCCAGCAGCATGACAGGGGATGGAGGAAACACCATATATTTT. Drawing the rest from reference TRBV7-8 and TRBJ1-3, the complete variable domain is GAGVSQSPRYKVAKRGQDVALRCDPISGHVSLFWYQQALGQGPEFLTYFQNEAQLDKSGLPSDRFFAERPEGSVSTLKIQRTQQEDSAVYLCASSMTGDGGNTIYFGEGSWLTVV.

CDR3 amino acids: CASSQQAFTGELFF. For the CDR3, the DNA is TGCGCCAGCAGCCAGCAAGCGTTCACCGGGGAGCTGTTTTTT. V usage is TRBV4-3 and J usage is TRBJ2-2; D gene unclear. V was shortened by 3 bases and J by 4 bases, with 9 bases between the two germline ends. CDR1 is LGHNA and CDR2 is YSLEER in the germline V gene. This CDR3 has 14 residues.

The CDR3 DNA is TGTGCCAGCAGCTTAGTAGAAAACTACGAGCAGTACTTC. This translates into CASSLVENYEQYF. The rearrangement uses TRBV11-1 and TRBJ2-7; D uncertain. The CDR3 spans 13 residues. V dropped 1 base and J dropped 3 bases, with 7 bases sitting between them. Germline loops: CDR1 SGHAT, CDR2 FQDESV (reference sequence).

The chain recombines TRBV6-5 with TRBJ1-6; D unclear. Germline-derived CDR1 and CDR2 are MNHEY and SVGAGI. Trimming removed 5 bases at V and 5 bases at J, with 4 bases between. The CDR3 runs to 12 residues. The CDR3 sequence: CASSINNSPLHF. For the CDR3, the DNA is TGTGCCAGCAGTATAAATAATTCACCCCTCCACTTT.

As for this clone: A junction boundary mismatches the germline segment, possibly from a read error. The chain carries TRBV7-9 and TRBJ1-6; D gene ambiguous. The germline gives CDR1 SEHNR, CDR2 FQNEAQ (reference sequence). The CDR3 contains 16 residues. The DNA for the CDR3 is TGTGCCAGCAGCTTAGAAGTGGGTGACAATAACTCACCCCTCCACTTT. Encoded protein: CASSLEVGDNNSPLHF. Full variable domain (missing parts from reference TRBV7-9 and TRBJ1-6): DTGVSQNPRHKITKRGQNVTFRCDPISEHNRLYWYRQTLGQGPEFLTYFQNEAQLEKSRLLSDRFSAERPKGSFSTLEIQRTEQGDSAMYLCASSLEVGDNNSPLHFGNGTRLTVT.

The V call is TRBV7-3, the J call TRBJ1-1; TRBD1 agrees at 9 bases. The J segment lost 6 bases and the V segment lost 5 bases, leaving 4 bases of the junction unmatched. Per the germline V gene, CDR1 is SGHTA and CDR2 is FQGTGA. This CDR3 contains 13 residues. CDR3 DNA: TGTGCCAGCAGCACCACAGGGGGCGCTGAAGCTTTCTTT. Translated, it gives CASSTTGGAEAFF.

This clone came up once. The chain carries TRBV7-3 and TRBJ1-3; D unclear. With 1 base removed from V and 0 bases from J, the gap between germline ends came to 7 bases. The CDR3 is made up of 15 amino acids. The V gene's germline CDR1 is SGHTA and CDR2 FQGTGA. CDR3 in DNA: TGTGCCAGCAGCTTAAGTTCTATCTCTGGAAACACCATATATTTT. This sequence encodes CASSLSSISGNTIYF.

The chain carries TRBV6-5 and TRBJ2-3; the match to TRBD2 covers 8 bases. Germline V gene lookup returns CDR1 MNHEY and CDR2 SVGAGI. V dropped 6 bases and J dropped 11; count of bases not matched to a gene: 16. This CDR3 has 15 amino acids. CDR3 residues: CASRIGGGKWQEQYF. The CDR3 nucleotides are TGTGCCAGCAGGATCGGGGGGGGTAAATGGCAAGAGCAGTATTTT.

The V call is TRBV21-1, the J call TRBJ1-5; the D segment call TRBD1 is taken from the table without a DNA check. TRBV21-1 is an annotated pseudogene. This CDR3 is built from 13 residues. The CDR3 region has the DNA TGTGCCAGCAGATGGACAGGGTCTCAGCCCCAGCATTTT. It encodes CASRWTGSQPQHF.

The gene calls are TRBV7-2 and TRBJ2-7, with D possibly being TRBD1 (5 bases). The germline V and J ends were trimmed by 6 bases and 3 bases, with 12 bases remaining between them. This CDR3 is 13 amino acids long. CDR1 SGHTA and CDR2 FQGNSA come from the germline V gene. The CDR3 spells CASSKGPHYEQYF. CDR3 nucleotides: TGTGCCAGCAGTAAGGGGCCTCACTACGAGCAGTACTTC.

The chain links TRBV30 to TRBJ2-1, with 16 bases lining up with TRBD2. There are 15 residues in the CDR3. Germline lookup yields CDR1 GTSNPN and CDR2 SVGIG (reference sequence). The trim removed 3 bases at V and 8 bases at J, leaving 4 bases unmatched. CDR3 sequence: CAWSTGLAGGYEQFF. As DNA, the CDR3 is TGTGCCTGGAGCACGGGACTAGCGGGGGGGTATGAGCAGTTCTTC.